Sequencing of this T cell receptor (beta chain) was carried out in a study of cytomegalovirus exposure and HLA in healthy donors (dated by TCRdb to the late 2010s). Background on the whole study: In an earlier analysis of 450 to 750 of the donors, around 290 Gb of sequence data and 117 million unique TCR beta sequences from roughly 190 million T cells were reported. An early release that covered some 640 HLA-typed donors contained approximately 300 gigabases of sequencing data and about 93 million unique TCR sequences. The genetic ancestry cluster associated with self-reported Caucasian donors included about 84% of the 350 to 500 genotyped donors. The aim of the study was to test whether cataloging public T cell receptors could identify signatures of past pathogen exposure. The T cell repertoires of some 670 subjects were profiled by immunosequencing and related to cytomegalovirus serostatus. A separate validation cohort of roughly 110 different subjects was used in addition to the 666-subject first cohort. To predict cytomegalovirus infection status, the study brought together high-throughput TCR immunosequencing, statistical association of individual TCRs with disease status, and machine learning. In a later analysis, previously published TCR beta repertoires from more than 500 donors were re-analyzed and high-resolution HLA genotyping was added so that TCR occurrence patterns could be studied. Rather than using new phenotypic data, the later analysis identified candidate immune exposures from TCR beta sequences and from how often those sequences occurred across donors. To decide whether each TCR beta V gene segment behaved as functional or pseudogenic, an earlier analysis of some 600 of the donors relied on high-throughput TCR beta sequencing. Donor age, sex, ethnicity and CMV serostatus were collected together with the repertoire data. Genome-wide SNP genotypes for about 65% of the 666 donors were used in a later genetic analysis, which treated that subset as a discovery cohort. Every discovery cohort repertoire had been produced on one sequencing platform. HLA typing covered class I and class II loci at four-digit resolution. Typing coverage differed by locus: A, B, C, DRB1 and DQB1 were typed in about 620-630 donors, DQA1 in 500 to 550, DPA1 in some 570, and DPB1 in 472. Roughly five DR-DQ haplotypes were handled as single units for association and clustering because linkage in the cohort was strong. On average, approximately 250,000 unique TCR beta nucleotide sequences were sequenced per donor among a few hundred genotyped donors of the cohort, with around 19% of those sequences being non-productive.

The method was the immunoSEQ multiplex PCR assay. For the multiplex PCR, a mixture combining 60 forward primers for TCR Vbeta segments and 13 reverse primers for TCR Jbeta segments was used. The CDR3 region of rearranged TCR beta genes was amplified from genomic DNA by a multiplex PCR assay. The amplified TCR beta libraries were sequenced on the Illumina HiSeq System as 87-base-pair reads. The original methods were these. Across the roughly 640 repertoires, a later analysis counted some 80 million unique TCR beta chains, 9.5 million to 13 million of which were shared by at least two donors. Raw reads were error-corrected and collapsed into unique sequences with a nearest-neighbor algorithm that merged closely related sequences to remove PCR and sequencing errors. CDR3 sequences were aligned to IMGT reference sequences to assign V, D and J gene segments. Each retained sequence needed at least a six-nucleotide match to both a V gene segment and a J gene segment. Rearrangements were called productive when the CDR3 lacked stop codons and stayed in frame with V and J; all others were non-productive. Following IMGT convention, CDR3 was defined as the stretch from the second conserved V-encoded cysteine to the conserved J-encoded phenylalanine. In an earlier analysis of just under 600 of the donors, sequences lacking an unambiguous match to a single V gene segment were excluded. An earlier analysis of over 450 of the donors classified V segments as functional when productive rearrangements were above 56.7% and as segregating when the standard deviation between donors was above 5%. A statistical classification framework was developed to diagnose cytomegalovirus status using the catalog of TCR beta chain sequences. In a later analysis, V and J genes were assigned by comparing TCR nucleotide sequences against IMGT/GENE-DB human TR gene sequences. The TCRdist pipeline was used in a later analysis to assign CDR3 sequences and most-parsimonious VDJ recombination scenarios. In a later analysis, each TCR beta chain was defined by its CDR3 amino acid sequence together with its V-gene family, and reads lacking a unique V-gene family were excluded. In a later analysis, 500 to 700 highly shared, low-generation-probability nucleotide sequences were removed to address suspected cross-contamination and a sequencing artifact. In a later analysis, a clonal expansion index was calculated for each public chain from normalized within-repertoire ranks of inferred template counts. In a later analysis, generation probabilities were computed with a VDJ recombination model fitted to out-of-frame rearrangements, and the resulting probabilities were checked against IGoR. A later analysis scored TCR-TCR, TCR-HLA and TCR-CMV co-occurrence with hypergeometric tests, applying a repertoire-size bias correction to TCR pairs. A later analysis estimated false discovery rates by permuting HLA or CMV assignments 20 times. A later analysis grouped co-occurring TCRs with DBSCAN, adding TCRdist sequence similarity when clustering within HLA-allele-positive subsets. Repertoires with fewer than 30,000 or more than 120,000 public chains were left out of co-occurrence clustering, as were five repertoires with anomalous nucleotide sharing. TCRdb holds this immuneACCESS table with in-frame rearrangements only. Some clones are missing; in checked studies, unresolved V genes explain under half, and the rest has no known cause. V, J and clone size were drawn from that table, and D and trimming were deduced from the DNA. For this sample the table gives under 130,000 clones, of which approximately 64% were detected only once. 3% to 4% of the sample comes from the top ten.

In the germline V gene (reference sequence), CDR1 corresponds to MNHEY and CDR2 to SMNVEV. For this chain, trimming is 6 bases at the V end and 2 bases at the J end, and the number of junction bases without a gene match is 25. The CDR3 numbers 21 residues from cysteine through phenylalanine. This entry keeps only the CDR3 DNA: 63 bases, framed from base 1. Overall study results and their limits: Because HLA typing was unavailable for some donors at each locus, only the typed subset was used in association tests. Because the 87-base-pair reads could not distinguish some IMGT-functional V segments, including TRBV6-2 and TRBV6-3, those segments were excluded. In an earlier analysis of 587 of the donors, most TCR beta V segments appeared in productive rearrangements about 87% or about 30% of the time, broadly matching IMGT annotations. In the study, approximately 160 TCR beta chains were listed as associated with cytomegalovirus. A group of highly shared sequence variants was considered likely to be a technical artifact of the sequencing pipeline. It was suggested by the authors that the approach could potentially be generalized to other disease states and immunological phenotypes. The classifier was reported to diagnose cytomegalovirus status with high specificity and sensitivity in both the original cohort and the validation cohort. In vitro tests confirmed that a few of the cytomegalovirus-associated TCR beta chains recognize cytomegalovirus antigens. An association between a missense DCLRE1C variant and V-gene and J-gene trimming of TCR beta chains was found in a later genetic analysis and replicated in an independent cohort. While some public TCRs were present in many individuals, most TCR sequences turned up only very rarely across donors. A later analysis found that most CMV-associated TCR beta chains appeared HLA-restricted, with HLA associations seemingly driven largely by CMV exposure. A later analysis found that HLA-associated TCR beta chains were more clonally expanded and had lower generation probabilities than equally common non-associated chains. According to a later genetic analysis, donors in an Asian-associated ancestry cluster had fewer N-insertions in productive TCRs than the approximately 700-donor mean. This cohort had only TCR beta chains sequenced, and the lack of alpha or paired-chain data limited which features could be detected. A further reported finding was that TCR beta sequences accurately predicted the HLA-A and HLA-B alleles for most subjects in the first cohort. The earlier analysis of 587 of the donors excluded approximately 15 rarely observed V segments, including chromosome 9 orphons, because counts were too low. Presence/absence analyses assumed roughly uniform sequencing depth across donors, an assumption that may not hold. When HLA alleles, especially DR and DQ, strongly co-occurred, attributing TCR associations to individual alleles was difficult. Correlated functional status among segregating V segments might be attributable to linkage disequilibrium, but an unknown experimental factor could not be ruled out. For the cohort, immune exposure information was limited to CMV serostatus. In a later analysis, several top co-occurrence clusters were reported to appear linked to parvovirus B19, influenza, CMV and Epstein-Barr virus. In a later analysis, the rate of TCR association differed among HLA loci, with DRB1 alleles having the most associated TCRs and HLA-C alleles having the fewest. Specific HLA alleles were associated with roughly 16,000 TCR beta sequences at a false discovery rate of 0.05 in a later analysis.

The cohort comprised several hundred healthy bone marrow donors. All cohort members were sampled while nominally healthy, although unrecorded immune exposures were likely present. The donor was CMV seronegative and belonged to the group of 350 or so seronegative cohort members. Each donor provided a peripheral blood sample, and peripheral blood mononuclear cells were used for TCR beta sequencing. Genomic DNA was extracted from the blood cell samples with the Qiagen DNeasy Blood Extraction Kit. Worth noting for this clone: It has no known antigen specificity. No much larger clonotype is one base removed from it; base qualities were not supplied.

The source of this sequence is a woman aged 50 to 60 in good health and CMV-seronegative. What was sequenced was PBMCs. The chain is encoded by TRBV27 joined to TRBJ1-2; 9 middle bases align to TRBD1. Here the CDR3 is given as CASSPGTGSTKGPKRNYGYTF. The sequence in DNA is TGTGCCAGCAGCCCCGGGACAGGGTCCACCAAGGGACCAAAACGGAACTATGGCTACACCTTC.